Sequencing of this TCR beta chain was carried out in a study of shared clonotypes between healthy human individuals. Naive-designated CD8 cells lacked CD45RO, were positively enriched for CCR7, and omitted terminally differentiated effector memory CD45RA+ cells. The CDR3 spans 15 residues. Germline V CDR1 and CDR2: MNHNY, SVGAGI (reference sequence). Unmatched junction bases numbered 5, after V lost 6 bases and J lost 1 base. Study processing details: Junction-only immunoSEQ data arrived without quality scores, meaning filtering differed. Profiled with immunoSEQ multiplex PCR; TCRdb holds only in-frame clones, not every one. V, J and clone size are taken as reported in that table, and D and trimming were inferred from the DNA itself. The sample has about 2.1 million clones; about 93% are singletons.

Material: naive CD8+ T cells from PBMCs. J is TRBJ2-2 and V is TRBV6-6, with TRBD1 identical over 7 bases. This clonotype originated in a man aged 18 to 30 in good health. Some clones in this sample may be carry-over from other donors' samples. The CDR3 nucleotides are TGTGCCAGCAGGACCGGGACAGTGAACACCGGGGAGCTGTTTTTT. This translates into CASRTGTVNTGELFF.